This TCR beta chain is drawn from a study of siplizumab effects on memory and regulatory T cells. Study observations and caveats: Roughly 75-97% of proliferating CD4+ or CD8+ clones lacked an assignable naive or memory phenotype. Apparently key alloresponse contributors, naive T cells also seemed more diverse than memory cells.

Germline V gene data show CDR1 as SGHDT and CDR2 as YYEEEE. V was clipped by 4 bases and J by 4 bases, with 12 bases between them. The CDR3 has 13 residues. The protocol was immunoSEQ multiplex PCR, while the TCRdb copy is restricted to in-frame clones and leaves out a portion. The sample holds about 75,000 clones, around 93% seen once. Notes on this clone: What it recognizes is unknown.

Sequenced: CD8+ T cells sorted from blood. This sequence originates from a human donor in good health. The rearrangement uses TRBV5-6 and TRBJ2-7; no reliable D call. CDR3 DNA: TGTGCCAGCAGCCGCTATAACGGTTACGAGCAGTACTTC. This gives the protein CASSRYNGYEQYF.